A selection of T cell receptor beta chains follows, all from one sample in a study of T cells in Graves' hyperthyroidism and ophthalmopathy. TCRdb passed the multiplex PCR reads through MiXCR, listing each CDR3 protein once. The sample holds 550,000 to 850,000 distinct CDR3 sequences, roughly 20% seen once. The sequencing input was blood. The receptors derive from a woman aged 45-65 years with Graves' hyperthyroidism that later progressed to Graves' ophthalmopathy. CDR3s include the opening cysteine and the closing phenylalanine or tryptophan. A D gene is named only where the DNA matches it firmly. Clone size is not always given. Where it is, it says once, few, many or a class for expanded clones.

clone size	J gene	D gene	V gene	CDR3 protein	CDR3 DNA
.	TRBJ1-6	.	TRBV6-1	CASSYEVVSPLHF	TGTGCCAGCAGTTACGAGGTGGTTTCACCCCTCCACTTT
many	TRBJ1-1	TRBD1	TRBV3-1	CASSSRQGASEAFF	TGTGCCAGCAGCTCGCGACAGGGGGCGAGTGAAGCTTTCTTT
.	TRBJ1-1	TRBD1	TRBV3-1	CASSQDLGQHQYGAFF	TGTGCCAGCAGCCAAGATCTGGGACAGCACCAGTATGGCGCTTTCTTT
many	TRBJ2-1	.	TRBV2	CASSAEVPSSYNEQFF	TGTGCCAGCAGCGCCGAAGTACCGAGTTCCTACAATGAGCAGTTCTTC
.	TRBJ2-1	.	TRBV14	CASSQGIPLGGYNEQFF	TGTGCCAGCAGCCAAGGGATTCCGCTCGGTGGTTACAATGAGCAGTTCTTC
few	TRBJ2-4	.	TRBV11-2	CASSPPGPLRGIQYF	TGTGCCAGCAGTCCCCCGGGACCTTTGCGTGGCATTCAGTACTTC
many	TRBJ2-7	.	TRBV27	CASSLGTPTYEQYF	TGTGCCAGCAGTTTAGGAACACCAACCTACGAGCAGTACTTC
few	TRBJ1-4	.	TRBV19	CATTKGGTTNEKLFF	TGTGCCACCACGAAGGGGGGGACTACTAATGAAAAACTGTTTTTT
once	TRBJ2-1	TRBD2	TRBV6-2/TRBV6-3	CASSMRAGGEQFF	TGTGCCAGCAGTATGCGGGCGGGGGGTGAGCAGTTCTTC
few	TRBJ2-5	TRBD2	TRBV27	CASSLSGSGGTQYF	TGTGCCAGCAGTTTGAGCGGCTCGGGAGGGACCCAGTACTTC
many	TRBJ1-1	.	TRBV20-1	CSARGGAHDTEAFF	TGCAGTGCTAGAGGGGGCGCGCATGACACTGAAGCTTTCTTT
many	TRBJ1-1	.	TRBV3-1	CASSPGPISEAFF	TGTGCCAGCAGCCCTGGACCGATATCTGAAGCTTTCTTT
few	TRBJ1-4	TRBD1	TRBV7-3	CASSTRQGAYEKLFF	TGTGCCAGCAGCACACGACAGGGGGCTTATGAAAAACTGTTTTTT